This T cell receptor (delta chain) was found in a study of gammadelta T cells in human blood. Study-wide results and caveats: Polyclonal expansion of innate γδ T cells after birth appeared microbially driven.

From germline, CDR1 is TVYSNPD and CDR2 GDNSRS (reference sequence). The CDR3 contains 26 residues. After removal of 2 bases from V and 0 bases from J, the junction contained 38 bases not matched to a gene. This clone turned up a few times. The target antigen is unknown. This likely came from a read error, as a far larger clone is one base away. With CATT, TCRdb re-called clones from the RT-PCR reads. The sample lists 250 to 350 delta-chain clones; 17% were seen once. The sequenced sample consisted of non-Vgamma9Vdelta2 gamma-delta T cells from infant blood. This chain uses TRDV3 with TRDJ1; 11 bases match TRDD3. The sequence derives from a human donor. CDR3 bases: TGTGCCTTTTTTAGTAAGGGCCTTCCTACCTGTGGTGGCCCTCCTGGGGGATACCCCTACACCGATAAACTCATCTTT. Amino acid sequence: CAFFSKGLPTCGGPPGGYPYTDKLIF. Supplemented by reference TRDV3 and TRDJ1, the full variable domain reads CDKVTQSSPDQTVASGSEVVLLCTYDTVYSNPDLFWYRIRPDYSFQFVFYGDNSRSEGADFTQGRFSVKHILTQKAFHLVISPVRTEDSATYYCAFFSKGLPTCGGPPGGYPYTDKLIFGKGTRVTVEP.